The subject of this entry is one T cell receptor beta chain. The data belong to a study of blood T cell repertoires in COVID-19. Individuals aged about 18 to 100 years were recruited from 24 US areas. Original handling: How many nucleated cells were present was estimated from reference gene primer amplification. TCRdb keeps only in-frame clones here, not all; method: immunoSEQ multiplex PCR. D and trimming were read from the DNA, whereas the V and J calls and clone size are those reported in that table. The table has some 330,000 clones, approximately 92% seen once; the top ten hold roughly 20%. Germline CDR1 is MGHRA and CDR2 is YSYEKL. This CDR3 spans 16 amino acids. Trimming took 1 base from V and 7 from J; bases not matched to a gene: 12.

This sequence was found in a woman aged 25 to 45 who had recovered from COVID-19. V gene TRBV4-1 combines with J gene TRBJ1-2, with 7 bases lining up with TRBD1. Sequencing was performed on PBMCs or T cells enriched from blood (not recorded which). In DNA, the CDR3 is TGCGCCAGCAGCCAAGCCCCGACAGGGTTGGTTGGTGGCTACACCTTC. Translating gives CASSQAPTGLVGGYTF.